One and the same sample provided the 17 T cell receptor beta chains below, sequenced in a study of radiotherapy plus CTLA-4 blockade in lung cancer. The repertoire was sequenced with immunoSEQ multiplex PCR; TCRdb's copy has only in-frame clones and lacks some. This table has tens of thousands of clones, around 79% appearing once. The source material was peripheral blood, sampled from a patient treated with radiotherapy plus ipilimumab. The receptor set was obtained from a human donor with non-small cell lung cancer who had a complete response to radiotherapy plus ipilimumab.

The chain is built from TRBV4-1 and TRBJ2-3; 10 positions match TRBD2. The CDR3 has 16 amino acids. The ends lost 0 bases at V and 2 bases at J; junction bases unmatched: 2. Germline V gives CDR1 MGHRA, CDR2 YSYEKL. CDR3 coding DNA: TGCGCCAGCAGCCAAGAAGCGGGGGGGGTCACAGATACGCAGTATTTT. Amino acid sequence: CASSQEAGGVTDTQYF.

The CDR3 region has the DNA TGTGCCAGCAGAGAACGGACAGGACGGAACACTGAAGCTTTCTTT. This encodes CASRERTGRNTEAFF. This sequence joins TRBV6-6 and TRBJ1-1; 7 positions agree with TRBD1. J was trimmed by 1 base and V by 6 bases; bases with no gene match: 8. This CDR3 is built from 15 residues. Germline CDR1 and CDR2: MNHNY and SVGAGI (reference sequence).

Regarding this clone: An end of the junction does not agree with germline; a read error may underlie this. The J gene is TRBJ2-1, the V gene TRBV6-6; D unclear. In germline, CDR1 is MNHNY, CDR2 SVGAGI (reference sequence). The CDR3 is 14 residues long. CDR3 in DNA: TGTGCCAGCAGTTCCGCCGGTCCCTACAGTGAGCAGTTCTTC. Translating it yields CASSSAGPYSEQFF.

This clone was seen a single time. The chain has TRBV7-2 and TRBJ1-2; D possibly corresponds to TRBD1 (6 bases). Deletions cut 5 bases from V and 6 bases from J, with 19 bases between. This CDR3 is built from 15 residues. Germline V gene data show CDR1 as SGHTA and CDR2 as FQGNSA. DNA of the CDR3: TGTGCCAGCAGCCGGGACAACCCCGGGATGGATGGCTACACCTTC. Its protein is CASSRDNPGMDGYTF. Using reference TRBV7-2 and TRBJ1-2 for the parts outside the CDR3, the full variable domain is GAGVSQSPSNKVTEKGKDVELRCDPISGHTALYWYRQSLGQGLEFLIYFQGNSAPDKSGLPSDRFSAERTGGSVSTLTIQRTQQEDSAVYLCASSRDNPGMDGYTFGSGTRLTVV.

This chain connects TRBV6-5 to TRBJ1-2; possible D gene TRBD1, 6 bases. Germline-derived CDR1 and CDR2 are MNHEY and SVGAGI. The V end lost 0 bases, the J end lost 5 bases, and 13 bases lay between the germline ends. The length of the CDR3 is 15 residues. The CDR3 nucleotides read TGTGCCAGCAGTTACTCGAGCACAGGGAGTTATGGCTACACCTTC. Translation gives CASSYSSTGSYGYTF.

The rearrangement links TRBV6-1 to TRBJ2-1; D perhaps matches TRBD2 (6 bases). CDR3 length: 15 amino acids. Germline-derived CDR1 and CDR2 are MNHNS and SASEGT. V dropped 2 bases and J dropped 0 bases, with 8 bases sitting between them. CDR3 sequence reads: CASSELSGSYNEQFF. CDR3 in DNA: TGTGCCAGCAGTGAACTTAGCGGCTCCTACAATGAGCAGTTCTTC.

The V gene is TRBV7-2, the J gene TRBJ2-5, with 7 bases that match TRBD2. The junction had 8 bases not matched to a gene; V was cut back by 5 bases and J by 8 bases. This CDR3 contains 13 residues. Germline-derived CDR1 and CDR2 are SGHTA and FQGNSA. This chain's CDR3 is CASSRGDRTTQYF. In DNA form, the CDR3 reads TGTGCCAGCAGCCGGGGGGACCGCACTACCCAGTACTTC.

The rearrangement links TRBV7-2 to TRBJ2-5; 8 bases map to TRBD1. The germline CDR1 and CDR2 sequences are SGHTA and FQGNSA. This CDR3 has 17 residues. Losses at the gene ends were 2 bases for V and 2 bases for J; bases not matched to a gene: 10. The CDR3, as DNA: TGTGCCAGCAGCTTAATGGGACAGGCCCGGAGACAAGAGACCCAGTACTTC. Translation: CASSLMGQARRQETQYF.

The chain recombines TRBV14 with TRBJ2-7, with TRBD2 matching over 10 bases. The V gene end was trimmed by 5 bases and the J gene end by 0 bases; junction bases not matched to a gene: 4. Germline assignment: CDR1 SGHDN and CDR2 FVKESK. CDR3 size: 15 residues. In DNA, the CDR3 is TGTGCCAGCAGCGTTAGCGGGGGGTTCTCCTACGAGCAGTACTTC. Amino acids: CASSVSGGFSYEQYF.

This clone was seen just once. The chain couples TRBV9 to TRBJ1-6; the match to TRBD1 covers 8 bases. The germline CDR1 and CDR2 sequences are SGDLS and YYNGEE. This CDR3 region has 15 residues. The J segment lost 7 bases and the V segment lost 3 bases, leaving 6 bases of the junction unmatched. In DNA form, the CDR3 reads TGTGCCAGCAGCGCCACTAGACAGGGGAATTCACCCCTCCACTTT. Protein sequence: CASSATRQGNSPLHF.

The chain uses TRBV15 and TRBJ1-1; perhaps TRBD1 as D (5 bases). The V and J ends lost 1 base and 3 bases respectively, with 9 bases between them. Germline V gene lookup returns CDR1 LNHNV and CDR2 YYDKDF (reference sequence). CDR3 length: 14 residues. CDR3 residues: CATSRGGADTEAFF. CDR3 bases: TGTGCCACCAGCAGAGGCGGGGCAGACACTGAAGCTTTCTTT.

The rearrangement links TRBV4-3 to TRBJ2-3, with TRBD2 matching 9 bases. The CDR3 is 16 residues long. In germline, CDR1 is LGHNA, CDR2 YSLEER. V shed 0 bases, J shed 6 bases, and the junction held 7 bases outside the gene matches. This CDR3 is CASSQDGAGGFDTQYF. CDR3 coding DNA: TGCGCCAGCAGCCAAGATGGTGCGGGGGGGTTTGATACGCAGTATTTT.

The CDR3 is CASTQGWAPNYGYTF. Here the CDR3 DNA reads TGTGCCAGCACCCAGGGGTGGGCCCCTAACTATGGCTACACCTTC. V and J are TRBV7-2 and TRBJ1-2; maybe TRBD1 (6 bases). Germline assignment: CDR1 SGHTA and CDR2 FQGNSA. The CDR3 spans 15 residues. V lost 7 bases to trimming and J lost 0 bases, with 15 bases between them.

The CDR3 spells CARQGQGSGEQFF. The CDR3 bases are TGTGCCCGTCAGGGACAGGGATCAGGTGAGCAGTTCTTC. The V call is TRBV30, the J call TRBJ2-1, with TRBD1 identical over 9 bases. J lost 9 bases, V lost 8 bases, and 11 bases had no gene match. Germline values: CDR1 GTSNPN, CDR2 SVGIG (reference sequence). This CDR3 has 13 residues.

This chain uses TRBV11-1 with TRBJ2-7; TRBD1 agrees at 8 bases. This CDR3 is built from 13 residues. Trimming at V came to 6 bases and at J to 3 bases, leaving 4 bases not matched to a gene. CDR1 and CDR2 from the germline V gene are SGHAT and FQDESV (reference sequence). CDR3: CASSSDRDYEQYV. Written as DNA, the CDR3 is TGTGCCAGCAGTTCGGACAGGGACTACGAGCAGTACGTC.

The genes are TRBV18 and TRBJ1-2; 11 positions match TRBD1. Germline values: CDR1 KGHSH, CDR2 LQKENI. CDR3 length: 14 amino acids. Trimming removed 0 bases from V and 8 bases from J; junction bases left unmatched: 2. The DNA for the CDR3 is TGTGCCAGCTCACCACCGGACAGGGGGCACGGCTACACCTTC. Translated, it gives CASSPPDRGHGYTF.

This chain links TRBV6-1 with TRBJ1-1; 7 nucleotides align to TRBD1. The germline V gene encodes CDR1 MNHNS and CDR2 SASEGT. The CDR3 spans 14 residues. V gave up 2 bases and J gave up 5 bases; unmatched junction bases: 5. The CDR3 region has the DNA TGTGCCAGCAGTGAAACGACAGGGTTAACTGAAGCTTTCTTT. Residues: CASSETTGLTEAFF.